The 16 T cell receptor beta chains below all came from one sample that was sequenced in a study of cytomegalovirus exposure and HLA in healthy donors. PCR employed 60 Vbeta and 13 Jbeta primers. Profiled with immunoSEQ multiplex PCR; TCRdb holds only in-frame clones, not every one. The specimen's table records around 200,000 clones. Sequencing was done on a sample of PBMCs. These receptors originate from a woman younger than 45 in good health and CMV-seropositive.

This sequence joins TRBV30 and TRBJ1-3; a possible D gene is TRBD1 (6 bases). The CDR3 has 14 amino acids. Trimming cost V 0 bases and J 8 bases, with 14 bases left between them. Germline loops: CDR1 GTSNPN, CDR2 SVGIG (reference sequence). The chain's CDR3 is CAWSVGDTSDTIYF. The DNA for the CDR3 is TGTGCCTGGAGTGTAGGGGACACGTCGGACACCATATATTTT.

CDR3 sequence (DNA): TGTGCCAGCAGCTTAGGGAGCGGGACAGGTACGACTGAAGCTTTCTTT. This gives the protein CASSLGSGTGTTEAFF. The gene calls are TRBV7-2 and TRBJ1-1, with 8 bases matching TRBD1. There are 16 residues in the CDR3. The germline CDR1 and CDR2 sequences are SGHTA and FQGNSA. The V gene end was trimmed by 1 base and the J gene end by 5 bases; junction bases not matched to a gene: 9.

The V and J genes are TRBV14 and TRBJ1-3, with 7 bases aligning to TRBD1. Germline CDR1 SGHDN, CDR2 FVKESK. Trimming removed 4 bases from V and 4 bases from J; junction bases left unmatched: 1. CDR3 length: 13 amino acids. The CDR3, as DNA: TGTGCCAGCAGCCGGGGACAGGGAAACACCATATATTTT. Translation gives CASSRGQGNTIYF.

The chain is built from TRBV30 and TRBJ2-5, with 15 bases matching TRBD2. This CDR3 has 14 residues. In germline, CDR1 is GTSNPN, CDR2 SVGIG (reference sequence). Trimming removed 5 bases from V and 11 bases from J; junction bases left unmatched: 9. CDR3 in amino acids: CAWGLAGGPGEQYF. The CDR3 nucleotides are TGTGCCTGGGGACTAGCGGGAGGGCCGGGAGAGCAGTACTTC.

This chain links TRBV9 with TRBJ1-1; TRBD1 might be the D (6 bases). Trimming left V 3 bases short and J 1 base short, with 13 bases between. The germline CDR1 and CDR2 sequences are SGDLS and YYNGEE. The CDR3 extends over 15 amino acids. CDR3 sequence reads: CASSARGRGNTEAFF. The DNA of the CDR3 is TGTGCCAGCAGCGCCCGAGGCAGGGGGAACACTGAAGCTTTCTTT.

The CDR3 sequence is CACELNQGTEAFF. The CDR3 DNA is TGTGCCTGCGAATTAAACCAGGGCACTGAAGCTTTCTTT. The J gene is TRBJ1-1, the V gene TRBV30; perhaps TRBD1 as D (5 bases). The germline CDR1 and CDR2 sequences are GTSNPN and SVGIG (reference sequence). V lost 6 bases and J 4 bases, leaving 15 bases between the germline ends. This CDR3 comprises 13 residues.

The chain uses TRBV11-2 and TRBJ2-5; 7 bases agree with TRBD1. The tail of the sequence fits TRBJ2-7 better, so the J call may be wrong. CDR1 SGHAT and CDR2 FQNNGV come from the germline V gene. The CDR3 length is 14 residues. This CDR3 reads CASSQGTVPYEQYF. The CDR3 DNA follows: TGTGCCAGCAGCCAAGGGACAGTTCCCTACGAGCAGTACTTC.

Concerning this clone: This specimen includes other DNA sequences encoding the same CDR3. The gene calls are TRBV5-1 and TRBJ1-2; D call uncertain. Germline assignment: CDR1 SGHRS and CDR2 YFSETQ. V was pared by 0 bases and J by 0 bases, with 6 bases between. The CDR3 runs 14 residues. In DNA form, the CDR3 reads TGCGCCAGCAGCTTGGAAGGAGCTAACTATGGCTACACCTTC. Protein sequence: CASSLEGANYGYTF.

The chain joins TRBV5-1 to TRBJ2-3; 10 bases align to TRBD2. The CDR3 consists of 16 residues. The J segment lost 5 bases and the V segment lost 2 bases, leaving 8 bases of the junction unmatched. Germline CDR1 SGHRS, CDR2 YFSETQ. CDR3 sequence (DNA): TGCGCCAGCAGCTTTCTAGCGGGAGCTCGGAGAGATACGCAGTATTTT. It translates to CASSFLAGARRDTQYF.

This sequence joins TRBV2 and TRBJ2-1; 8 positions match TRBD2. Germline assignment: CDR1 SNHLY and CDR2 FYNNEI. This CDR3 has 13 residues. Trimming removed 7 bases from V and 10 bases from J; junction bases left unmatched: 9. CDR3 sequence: CASIRTSPIEQFF. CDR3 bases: TGTGCCAGCATTCGGACTAGCCCAATCGAGCAGTTCTTC.

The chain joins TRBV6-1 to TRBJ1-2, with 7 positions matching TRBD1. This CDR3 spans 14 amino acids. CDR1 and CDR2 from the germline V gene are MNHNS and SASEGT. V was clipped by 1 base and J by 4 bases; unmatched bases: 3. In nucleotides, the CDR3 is TGTGCCAGCAGTGAAGGTTGGACAGGCTATGGCTACACCTTC. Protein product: CASSEGWTGYGYTF.

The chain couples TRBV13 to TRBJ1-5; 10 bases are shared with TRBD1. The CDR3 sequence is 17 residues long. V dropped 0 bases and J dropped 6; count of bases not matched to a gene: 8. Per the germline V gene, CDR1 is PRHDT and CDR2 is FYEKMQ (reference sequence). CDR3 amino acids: CASSLGARQGAIQPQHF. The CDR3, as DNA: TGTGCCAGCAGCTTAGGCGCACGACAGGGGGCGATTCAGCCCCAGCATTTT.

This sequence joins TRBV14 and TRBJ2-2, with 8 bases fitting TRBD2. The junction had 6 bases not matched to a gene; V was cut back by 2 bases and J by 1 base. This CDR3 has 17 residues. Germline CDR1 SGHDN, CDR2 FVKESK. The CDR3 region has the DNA TGTGCCAGCAGCCAATCCCGGACTAGCTTGAACACCGGGGAGCTGTTTTTT. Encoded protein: CASSQSRTSLNTGELFF.

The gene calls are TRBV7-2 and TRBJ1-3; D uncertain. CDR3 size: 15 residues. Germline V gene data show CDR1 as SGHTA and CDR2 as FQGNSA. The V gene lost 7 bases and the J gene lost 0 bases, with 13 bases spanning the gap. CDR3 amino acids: CASTLEALSGNTIYF. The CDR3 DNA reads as TGTGCCAGCACTTTGGAGGCCCTCTCTGGAAACACCATATATTTT.

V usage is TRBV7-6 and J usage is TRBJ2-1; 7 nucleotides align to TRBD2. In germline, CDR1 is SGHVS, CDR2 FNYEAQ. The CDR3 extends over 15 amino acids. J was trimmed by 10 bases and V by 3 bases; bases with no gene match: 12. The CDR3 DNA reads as TGTGCCAGCAGCTTTGACGAAAGGGGAGGGTACGAGCAGTTCTTC. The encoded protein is CASSFDERGGYEQFF.

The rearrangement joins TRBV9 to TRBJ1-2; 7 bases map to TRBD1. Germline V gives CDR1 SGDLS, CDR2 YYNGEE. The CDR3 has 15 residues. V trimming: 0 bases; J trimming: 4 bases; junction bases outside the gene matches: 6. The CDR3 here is CASSVGDSLVYGYTF. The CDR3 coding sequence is TGTGCCAGCAGCGTAGGGGACAGCCTTGTCTATGGCTACACCTTC.